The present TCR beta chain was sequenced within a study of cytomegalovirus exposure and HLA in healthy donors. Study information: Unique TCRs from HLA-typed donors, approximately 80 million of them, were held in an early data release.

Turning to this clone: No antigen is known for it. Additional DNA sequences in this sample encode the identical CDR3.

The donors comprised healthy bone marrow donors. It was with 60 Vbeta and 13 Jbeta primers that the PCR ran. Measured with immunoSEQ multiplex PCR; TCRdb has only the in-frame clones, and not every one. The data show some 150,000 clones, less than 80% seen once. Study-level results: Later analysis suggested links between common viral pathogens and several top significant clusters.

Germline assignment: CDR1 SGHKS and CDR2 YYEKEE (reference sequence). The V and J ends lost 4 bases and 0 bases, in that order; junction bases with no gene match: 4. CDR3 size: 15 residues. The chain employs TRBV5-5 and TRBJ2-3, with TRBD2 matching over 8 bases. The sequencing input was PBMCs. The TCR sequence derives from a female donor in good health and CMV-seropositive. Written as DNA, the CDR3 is TGTGCCAGCAGCCTCGTAGCGGGGAGCACAGATACGCAGTATTTT. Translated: CASSLVAGSTDTQYF.